This T cell receptor beta chain came from a study of blood T cell repertoires in COVID-19. The germline gives CDR1 KGHDR, CDR2 SFDVKD. Trimming cost V 2 bases and J 0 bases; bases outside gene matches: 1. This CDR3 is built from 16 residues. This table comes from immunoSEQ multiplex PCR, and its TCRdb copy is limited to in-frame clones, with some not included. The sample has roughly 380,000 clones, 70% to 90% seen once; the top ten hold 1.5% to 1.8%. The sequencing input was peripheral blood. The source is a woman in her thirties or forties with COVID-19, enrolled during active disease. This chain links TRBV24-1 with TRBJ2-1; 9 positions agree with TRBD1. CDR3 in amino acids: CATSDSTGGSYNEQFF. The CDR3 coding sequence is TGTGCCACCAGTGATTCGACAGGGGGCTCCTACAATGAGCAGTTCTTC.